This T cell receptor (beta chain) was recovered during a study of blood T cell repertoires in COVID-19. Study overall: Samples of COVID-19 (acute and convalescent) were obtained from the United States, Italy and Spain. The cDNA or gDNA used as material had been derived from T cells, B-cell-depleted T cells, or PBMCs.

The V gene's germline CDR1 is SGHRS and CDR2 YFSETQ. The CDR3 runs 14 residues. V was clipped by 4 bases and J by 6 bases, with 14 bases between them. In the original processing: It was from reference gene primer amplification that nucleated cell counts were estimated. Measured with immunoSEQ multiplex PCR; TCRdb has only the in-frame clones, and not every one. Clone size and V and J calls were adopted from that table, with D and trimming inferred from the DNA. The top ten hold 40% to 50% of the sample, which has almost 70,000 clones, 79% seen once. This receptor was obtained from a human donor in a cohort sampled during active COVID-19. The chain recombines TRBV5-1 with TRBJ1-5; possible D gene TRBD1, 6 bases. The sequenced sample was peripheral blood. As DNA, the CDR3 is TGCGCCAGCAGCACCTCAGGGGCAGGTCAGCCCCAGCATTTT. This gives the protein CASSTSGAGQPQHF.